There are a few counts of the clone carrying this T cell receptor beta chain. Its target is not known. These data are taken from a study of early T cells in non-severe SARS-CoV-2 infection. General study points: Anti-spike CD8 specificities were favored by VDJdb matching, whose results missed private and CD4 specificities.

cDNA molecules, individually, were tagged with unique molecular identifiers. TCRdb reprocessed the 5' RACE reads via MiXCR and lists one record per CDR3 protein. This sample carries about 70,000 distinct CDR3 sequences, 5% of them seen once, and the ten largest clones take 6.5% to 8%. Here the sequenced sample was whole blood, taken at baseline. This TCR was sampled from an adult who was a healthcare worker with PCR-confirmed SARS-CoV-2 infection or an uninfected control (not recorded which).

The CDR3 DNA sequence: TGTGCCAGCAGTTACCGGGACATAGTGGTCGGTACGCAGTATTTT. Amino acids: CASSYRDIVVGTQYF. The J gene is TRBJ2-3, the V gene TRBV6-2 or TRBV6-3, with D possibly TRBD1 on 6 matching bases. CDR3 length: 15 amino acids. The germline gives CDR1 MNHEY, CDR2 SVGEGT. Trimming stripped 2 bases from V and 8 bases from J, with 17 bases between.